This entry lists 3 T cell receptor beta chains sequenced from one sample in a study of blood T cell repertoires in COVID-19. Measured with immunoSEQ multiplex PCR; TCRdb has only the in-frame clones, and not every one. The top ten clones hold roughly 0.78% of a sample with some 450,000 clones, 80% to 90% of them seen once. The sequencing input was peripheral blood. The receptors originated from a man aged 18 to 29 with COVID-19, enrolled during active disease.

The genes are TRBV7-2 and TRBJ2-7, with TRBD2 matching 11 bases. The J segment lost 2 bases and the V segment lost 6 bases, leaving 3 bases of the junction unmatched. Germline-derived CDR1 and CDR2 are SGHTA and FQGNSA. The CDR3 is 14 amino acids. The CDR3 loop is CASRVSGGAYEQYF. Here the CDR3 DNA reads TGTGCCAGCAGGGTTAGCGGGGGGGCCTACGAGCAGTACTTC.

This chain links TRBV2 with TRBJ2-4; D unclear. The CDR3 covers 14 residues. V shed 6 bases and J shed 3 bases, with 12 bases lying between them. Germline CDR1 reads SNHLY; CDR2 reads FYNNEI. The chain's CDR3 is CASSARYVKNIQYF. The CDR3 region has the DNA TGTGCCAGCAGCGCACGCTATGTCAAAAACATTCAGTACTTC.

The DNA of the CDR3 is TGTGCCAGCAGTCCGACAGGGGGCGAACGGGGGAAACTGTTTTTT. This sequence encodes CASSPTGGERGKLFF. The chain employs TRBV7-9 and TRBJ1-4; TRBD1 aligns across 10 bases. With V trimmed by 6 bases and J by 11 bases, 12 bases remained unmatched. Germline-derived CDR1 and CDR2 are SEHNR and FQNEAQ (reference sequence). The CDR3 is made up of 15 amino acids.